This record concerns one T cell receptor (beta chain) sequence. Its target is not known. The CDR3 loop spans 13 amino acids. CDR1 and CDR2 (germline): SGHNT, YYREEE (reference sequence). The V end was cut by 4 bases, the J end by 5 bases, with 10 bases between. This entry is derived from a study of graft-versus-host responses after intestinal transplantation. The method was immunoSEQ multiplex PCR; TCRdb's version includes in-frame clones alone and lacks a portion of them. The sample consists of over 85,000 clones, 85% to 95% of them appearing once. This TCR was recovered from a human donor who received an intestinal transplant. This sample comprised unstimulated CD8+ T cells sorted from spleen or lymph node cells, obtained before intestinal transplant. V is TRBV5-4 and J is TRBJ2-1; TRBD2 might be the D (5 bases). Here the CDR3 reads CASSPGLNNEQFF. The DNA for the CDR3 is TGTGCCAGCAGCCCTGGACTCAACAATGAGCAGTTCTTC.